This TCR beta chain is drawn from a study of cytomegalovirus exposure and HLA in healthy donors. Points from the study as a whole: Sequencing depth roughly uniform across donors was assumed in presence/absence analyses.

Note on this clone: Its antigen remains unknown.

Primers: 60 Vbeta forward and 13 Jbeta reverse. Assay used: immunoSEQ multiplex PCR; TCRdb lists only in-frame clones, some missing. The sample yields about 130,000 clones, 60% to 80% seen once. The sequence was obtained from a male donor in good health and CMV-seronegative. Sequenced sample: PBMCs.

Written as DNA, the CDR3 is TGTGCCAGCAGTCCCGATCGGGGGGGCGGTGAAAAACTGTTTTTT. This gives the protein CASSPDRGGGEKLFF. This rearrangement joins TRBV28 to TRBJ1-4; weak D call: TRBD1 (6 bases). Germline V gives CDR1 MDHEN, CDR2 SYDVKM. CDR3 size: 15 residues. Trimming took 5 bases from V and 7 from J, leaving 17 bases between them.